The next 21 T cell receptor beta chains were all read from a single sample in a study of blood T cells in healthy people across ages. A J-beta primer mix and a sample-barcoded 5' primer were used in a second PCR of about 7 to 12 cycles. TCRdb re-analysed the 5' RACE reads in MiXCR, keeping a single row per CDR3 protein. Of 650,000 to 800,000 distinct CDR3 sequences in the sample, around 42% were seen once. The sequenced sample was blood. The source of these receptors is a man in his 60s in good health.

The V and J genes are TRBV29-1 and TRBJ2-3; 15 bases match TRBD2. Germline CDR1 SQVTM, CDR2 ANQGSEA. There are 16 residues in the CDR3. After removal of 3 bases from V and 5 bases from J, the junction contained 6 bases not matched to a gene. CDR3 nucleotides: TGCAGCGTTGAGGGGACTAGCGGGGGGCTGGGAGATACGCAGTATTTT. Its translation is CSVEGTSGGLGDTQYF.

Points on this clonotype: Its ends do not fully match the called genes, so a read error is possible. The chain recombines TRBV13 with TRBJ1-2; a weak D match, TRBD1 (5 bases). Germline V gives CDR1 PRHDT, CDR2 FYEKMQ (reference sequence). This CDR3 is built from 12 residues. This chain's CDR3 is CVSGHPVYGYTF. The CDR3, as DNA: TGTGTCAGCGGACACCCAGTCTATGGCTACACCTTC.

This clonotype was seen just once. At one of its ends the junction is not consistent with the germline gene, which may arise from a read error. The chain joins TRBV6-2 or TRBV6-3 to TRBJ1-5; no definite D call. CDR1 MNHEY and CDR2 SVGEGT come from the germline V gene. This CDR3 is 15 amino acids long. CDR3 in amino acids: CASSYPGISNQPQHF. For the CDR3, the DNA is TGTGCCAGCAGTTACCCGGGCATTAGCAATCAGCCTCAGCATTTT.

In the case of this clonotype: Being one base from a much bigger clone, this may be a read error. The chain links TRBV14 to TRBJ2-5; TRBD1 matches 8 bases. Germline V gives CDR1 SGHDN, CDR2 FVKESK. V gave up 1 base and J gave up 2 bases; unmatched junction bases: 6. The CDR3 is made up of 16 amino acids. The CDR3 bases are TGTGCCAGCAGCCAAGGGACAGGGATAATGCAAGAGACCCAGTACTTC. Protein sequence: CASSQGTGIMQETQYF. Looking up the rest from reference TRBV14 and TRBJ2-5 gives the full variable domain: EAGVTQFPSHSVIEKGQTVTLRCDPISGHDNLYWYRRVMGKEIKFLLHFVKESKQDESGMPNNRFLAERTGGTYSTLKVQPAELEDSGVYFCASSQGTGIMQETQYFGPGTRLLVL.

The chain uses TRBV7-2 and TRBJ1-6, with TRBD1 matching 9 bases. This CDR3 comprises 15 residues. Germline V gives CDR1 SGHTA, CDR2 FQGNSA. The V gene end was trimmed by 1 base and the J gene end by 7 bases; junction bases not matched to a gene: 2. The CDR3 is CASSLGGTGNSPLHF. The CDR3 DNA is TGTGCCAGCAGCTTAGGGGGGACAGGGAATTCACCCCTCCACTTT.

The CDR3 spells CASSLVVTASSYNEQFF. In nucleotides, the CDR3 is TGTGCCAGCAGCTTAGTGGTTACGGCGAGCTCCTACAATGAGCAGTTCTTC. V is TRBV7-2 and J is TRBJ2-1; no firm D call. There are 17 residues in the CDR3. V shed 1 base and J shed 0 bases, with 13 bases lying between them. The germline V gene encodes CDR1 SGHTA and CDR2 FQGNSA.

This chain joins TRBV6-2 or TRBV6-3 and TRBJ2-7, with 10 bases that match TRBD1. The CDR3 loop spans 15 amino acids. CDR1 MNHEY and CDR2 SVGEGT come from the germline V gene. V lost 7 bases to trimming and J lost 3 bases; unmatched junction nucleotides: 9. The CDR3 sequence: CASTPRQGANYEQYF. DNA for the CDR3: TGTGCCAGCACCCCGAGACAGGGGGCTAACTACGAGCAGTACTTC.

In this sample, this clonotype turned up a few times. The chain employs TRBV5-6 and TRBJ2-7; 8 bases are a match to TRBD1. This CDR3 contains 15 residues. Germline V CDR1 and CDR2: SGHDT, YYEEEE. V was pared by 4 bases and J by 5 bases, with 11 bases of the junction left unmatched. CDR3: CASSRGTGRTNEQYF. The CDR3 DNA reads TGTGCCAGCAGCCGGGGGACAGGTAGAACCAACGAGCAGTACTTC.

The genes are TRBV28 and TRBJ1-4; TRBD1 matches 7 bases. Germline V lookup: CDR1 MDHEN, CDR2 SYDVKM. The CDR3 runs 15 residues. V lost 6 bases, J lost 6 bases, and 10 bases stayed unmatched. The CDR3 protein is CASRLTGVSHEKLFF. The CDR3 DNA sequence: TGTGCCAGCAGGTTAACAGGGGTTTCTCATGAAAAACTGTTTTTT.

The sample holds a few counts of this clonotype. DNA for the CDR3: TGTGCCAGCAGTGCGGACAGTCTGAGGGGCTACACCTTC. It encodes CASSADSLRGYTF. This chain uses TRBV28 with TRBJ1-2; possibly TRBD1 for D (6 bases). The CDR3 is 13 amino acids. Germline loops: CDR1 MDHEN, CDR2 SYDVKM. Trimming stripped 5 bases from V and 8 bases from J, with 15 bases between.

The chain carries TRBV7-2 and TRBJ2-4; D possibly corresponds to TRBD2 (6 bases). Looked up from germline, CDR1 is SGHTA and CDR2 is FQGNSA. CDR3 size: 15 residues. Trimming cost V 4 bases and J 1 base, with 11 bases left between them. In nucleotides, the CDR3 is TGTGCCAGCAGCTACCCAGGAGGGGCCAAAAACATTCAGTACTTC. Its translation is CASSYPGGAKNIQYF.

CDR3 in DNA: TGTGCCAGCAGCTTAGCGATGTCAGGCTTTGGCTACACCTTC. Its translation is CASSLAMSGFGYTF. The chain couples TRBV7-9 to TRBJ1-2; D uncertain. This CDR3 comprises 14 residues. Germline loops: CDR1 SEHNR, CDR2 FQNEAQ (reference sequence). Deletions cut 0 bases from V and 7 bases from J, with 12 bases between.

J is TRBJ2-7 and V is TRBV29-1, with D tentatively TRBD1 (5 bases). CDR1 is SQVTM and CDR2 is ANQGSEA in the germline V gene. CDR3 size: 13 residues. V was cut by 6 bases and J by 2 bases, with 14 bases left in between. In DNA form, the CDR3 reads TGCAGCGTCACAGGTGCTACGACCTACGAGCAGTACTTC. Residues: CSVTGATTYEQYF.

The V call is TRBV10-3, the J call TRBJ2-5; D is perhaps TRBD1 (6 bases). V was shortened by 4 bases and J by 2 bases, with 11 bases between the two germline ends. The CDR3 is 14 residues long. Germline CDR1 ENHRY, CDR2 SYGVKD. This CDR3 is CAISVGAVQETQYF. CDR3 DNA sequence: TGTGCCATCAGTGTGGGGGCGGTGCAAGAGACCCAGTACTTC.

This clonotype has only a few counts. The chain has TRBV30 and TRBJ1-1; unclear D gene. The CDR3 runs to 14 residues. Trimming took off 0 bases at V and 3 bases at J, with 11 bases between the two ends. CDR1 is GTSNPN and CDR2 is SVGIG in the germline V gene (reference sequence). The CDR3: CAWSVPNGDTEAFF. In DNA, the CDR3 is TGTGCCTGGAGTGTTCCGAACGGAGACACTGAAGCTTTCTTT.

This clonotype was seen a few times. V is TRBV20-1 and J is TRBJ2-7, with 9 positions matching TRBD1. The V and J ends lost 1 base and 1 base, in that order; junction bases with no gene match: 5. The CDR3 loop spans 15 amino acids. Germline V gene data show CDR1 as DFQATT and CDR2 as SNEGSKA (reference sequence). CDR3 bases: TGCAGTGCTAGAGGGCCGGGGACAGGGTCCTACGAGCAGTACTTC. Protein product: CSARGPGTGSYEQYF.

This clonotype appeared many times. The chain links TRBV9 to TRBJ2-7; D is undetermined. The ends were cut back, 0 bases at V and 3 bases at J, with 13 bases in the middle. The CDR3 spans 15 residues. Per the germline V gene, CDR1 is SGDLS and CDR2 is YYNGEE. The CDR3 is CASSVGPIAVYEQYF. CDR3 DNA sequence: TGTGCCAGCAGCGTAGGCCCTATTGCGGTCTACGAGCAGTACTTC.

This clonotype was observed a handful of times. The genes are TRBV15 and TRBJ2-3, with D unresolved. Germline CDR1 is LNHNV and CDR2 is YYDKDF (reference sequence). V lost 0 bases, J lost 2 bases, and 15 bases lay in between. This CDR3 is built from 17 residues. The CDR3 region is CATSRDRSKLLTDTQYF. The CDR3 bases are TGTGCCACCAGCAGAGATAGGTCAAAGCTCCTCACAGATACGCAGTATTTT.

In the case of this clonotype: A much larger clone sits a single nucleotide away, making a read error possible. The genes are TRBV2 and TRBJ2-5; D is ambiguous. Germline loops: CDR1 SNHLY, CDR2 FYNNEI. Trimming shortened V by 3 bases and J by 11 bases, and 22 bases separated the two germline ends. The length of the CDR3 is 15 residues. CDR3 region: CASSDFSGVDNEQYF. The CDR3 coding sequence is TGTGCCAGCAGTGATTTTTCGGGCGTAGACAATGAGCAGTACTTC.

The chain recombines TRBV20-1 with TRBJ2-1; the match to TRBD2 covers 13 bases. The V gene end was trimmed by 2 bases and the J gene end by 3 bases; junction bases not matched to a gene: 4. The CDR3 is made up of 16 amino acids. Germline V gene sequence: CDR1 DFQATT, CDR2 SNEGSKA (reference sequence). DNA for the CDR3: TGCAGTGCTAGATCACTAGCGGGGGGGCACTACAATGAGCAGTTCTTC. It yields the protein CSARSLAGGHYNEQFF.

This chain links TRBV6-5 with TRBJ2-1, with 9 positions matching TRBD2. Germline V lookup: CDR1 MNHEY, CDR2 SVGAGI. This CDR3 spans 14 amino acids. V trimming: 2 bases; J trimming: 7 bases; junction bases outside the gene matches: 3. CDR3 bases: TGTGCCAGCAGTTACCAAGCGGGGGGAAATGAGCAGTTCTTC. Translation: CASSYQAGGNEQFF.